This TCR beta chain was identified in a study of blood T cell repertoires in COVID-19. Looking at the study overall: In each case, the material was cDNA or gDNA derived from T cells, B-cell-depleted T cells, or PBMCs.

The authors' processing: Nucleated cell counts were estimated from reference gene primer amplification. Sequencing was performed with immunoSEQ multiplex PCR; in TCRdb, only in-frame clones are kept and a portion is missing. D and trimming come from the DNA, and the V and J calls and clone size come from that table. The sample carries roughly 180,000 clones, about four fifths recorded once. Adults between roughly 18 and 89 years of age took part from 20 to 25 US areas. Assignment of participants to cohorts was predicated upon participant-reported clinical history. The clonotype was recovered from a middle-aged man who had recovered from COVID-19. The specimen sequenced was PBMCs or T cells enriched from blood (not recorded which).

The CDR3 is CASSVNRGGDTEAFF. The CDR3 coding sequence is TGCGCCAGCAGCGTAAACAGGGGGGGAGACACTGAAGCTTTCTTT. The V and J genes are TRBV5-1 and TRBJ1-1, with TRBD1 matching 8 bases. The CDR3 totals 15 residues. The V gene end was trimmed by 4 bases and the J gene end by 3 bases; junction bases not matched to a gene: 8. Per the germline V gene, CDR1 is SGHRS and CDR2 is YFSETQ.